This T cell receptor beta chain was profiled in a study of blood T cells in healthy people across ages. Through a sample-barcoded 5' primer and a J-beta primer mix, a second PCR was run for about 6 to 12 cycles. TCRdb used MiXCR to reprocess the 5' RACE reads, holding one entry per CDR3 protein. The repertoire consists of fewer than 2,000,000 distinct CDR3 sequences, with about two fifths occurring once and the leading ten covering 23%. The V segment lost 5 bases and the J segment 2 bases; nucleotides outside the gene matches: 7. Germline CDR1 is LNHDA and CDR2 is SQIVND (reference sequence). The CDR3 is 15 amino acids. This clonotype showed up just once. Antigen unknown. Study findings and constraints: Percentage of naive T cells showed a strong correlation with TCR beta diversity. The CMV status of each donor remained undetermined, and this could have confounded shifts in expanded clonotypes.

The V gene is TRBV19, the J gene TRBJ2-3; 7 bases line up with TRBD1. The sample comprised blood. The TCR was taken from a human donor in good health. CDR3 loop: CASSVTGSLTDTQYF. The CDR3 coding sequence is TGTGCCAGTAGTGTGACAGGGAGCCTCACAGATACGCAGTATTTT.